This TCR beta chain stems from a study of cytomegalovirus exposure and HLA in healthy donors. In regard to this clone: Antigen unknown.

V dropped 8 bases and J dropped 6 bases, with 7 bases sitting between them. The CDR3 covers 11 residues. CDR1 is MNHEY, CDR2 SMNVEV, per germline (reference sequence). Both 60 Vbeta primers and 13 Jbeta primers went into the PCR. Data came from immunoSEQ multiplex PCR; TCRdb stores just in-frame clones and leaves some out. This sample has about 250,000 clones; more than 55% occur once, and the top ten carry under 2.5%. The study's findings and limits: In a later analysis, common viral pathogens appeared linked to several of the most significant clusters.

Sample: PBMCs. This sequence was found in a female donor in good health and CMV-seronegative. The rearrangement uses TRBV27 and TRBJ2-2; TRBD1 might be the D (5 bases). The CDR3 protein is CASYRSGELFF. CDR3 sequence (DNA): TGTGCCAGCTACAGGTCCGGGGAGCTGTTTTTT.